Sequencing of this TCR beta chain was carried out in a study of cytomegalovirus exposure and HLA in healthy donors. About the study: About 85 million unique TCRs from HLA-typed donors were held in an early release of data.

Findings and caveats of the study: Later genetic work tied a missense DCLRE1C variant to beta-chain V and J trimming.

Per germline, CDR1 LNHNV and CDR2 YYDKDF (reference sequence). The CDR3 extends over 14 amino acids. V lost 3 bases to trimming and J lost 7 bases, with 13 bases between them. Primers for the PCR totalled 60 Vbeta and 13 Jbeta. TCRdb keeps only in-frame clones here, not all; method: immunoSEQ multiplex PCR. The table lists about 81,000 clones, 77% of them singletons. This clone was counted a single time. Its specificity is unknown. V and J are TRBV15 and TRBJ2-1, with D possibly being TRBD2 (6 bases). The sample was PBMCs. This TCR was recovered from a man aged 50-59 years in good health and CMV-seropositive. This CDR3 reads CATSSTTRFNEQFF. The CDR3 bases are TGTGCCACCAGCAGTACGACTAGATTTAATGAGCAGTTCTTC.